A selection of T cell receptor beta chains follows, all from one sample in a study of graft-versus-host responses after intestinal transplantation. The repertoire was sequenced with immunoSEQ multiplex PCR; TCRdb's copy has only in-frame clones and lacks some. The sample holds 20,000 to 30,000 clones, just under 40% seen once. Here the sequenced sample was alloreactive CD4+ T cells from a mixed lymphocyte reaction culture, taken before intestinal transplant. These receptors were taken from a human patient who received an intestinal transplant. The CDR3 runs from the conserved cysteine through the conserved F or W. The order of the fields is CDR3 DNA, CDR3 protein, D gene, J gene, V gene, clone size. A D gene is named only where the DNA matches it firmly. The size entry is marked missing in some rows and otherwise reads once, few, many or a size class.

TGTGCCAGCAGTTATGGACAGTATAATGAAAAACTGTTTTTT | CASSYGQYNEKLFF | . | TRBJ1-4 | TRBV6-6 | few
TGCGCCAGCAGCTTGGCACTAGCGGGGGGATACAATGAGCAGTTCTTC | CASSLALAGGYNEQFF | TRBD2 | TRBJ2-1 | TRBV5-1 | .
TGTGCCAGCAGCTTAGGAGCGGGGGGAAATACCGGGGAGCTGTTTTTT | CASSLGAGGNTGELFF | TRBD2 | TRBJ2-2 | TRBV11-2 | few
TGTGCCAGCAGCTTAGTTGGCGTAGCGAAATACACCTTC | CASSLVGVAKYTF | . | TRBJ1-2 | TRBV7-9 | once
TGTGCCAGCAGCTTTGAGGGACATGCCAGGGATACGCAGTATTTT | CASSFEGHARDTQYF | . | TRBJ2-3 | TRBV5-4 | once
TGTGCCAGCAGCGAAACAGGGATTTTGGCTTTCTTT | CASSETGILAFF | . | TRBJ1-1 | TRBV11-3 | few
TGTGCCAGCAGTCGACGGGAAGGACTTGATCAAGAGACCCAGTACTTC | CASSRREGLDQETQYF | . | TRBJ2-5 | TRBV4-2 | .
TGTGCCAGTAGTGCCTACAGGGGCGGCGAGACCCAGTACTTC | CASSAYRGGETQYF | TRBD1 | TRBJ2-5 | TRBV19 | .
TGTGCCAGCAGTTACTCGAGATTAGCTGGCTACACCTTC | CASSYSRLAGYTF | . | TRBJ1-2 | TRBV6-6 | .
TGTGCCAGCAGGCGGACTAGCGGGGACGTCTACGAGCAGTACTTC | CASRRTSGDVYEQYF | TRBD2 | TRBJ2-7 | TRBV6-1 | few
TGCGCCAGCAGCCAAGAAGCGGGGGGGGTGGGTACGCAGTATTTT | CASSQEAGGVGTQYF | TRBD2 | TRBJ2-3 | TRBV4-3 | .
TGTGCCAGCAGGCGATCGGGACAGAACTTCTATGGCTACACCTTC | CASRRSGQNFYGYTF | TRBD1 | TRBJ1-2 | TRBV6-5 | .
TGTGCCAGCAGCTTGCCCACAGGGCCCAACGAGCAGTACTTC | CASSLPTGPNEQYF | . | TRBJ2-7 | TRBV5-4 | .
TGCAGCGTAGACAGGGGGCAAGAGACCCAGTACTTC | CSVDRGQETQYF | TRBD1 | TRBJ2-5 | TRBV29-1 | few
TGCGCCAGCAGCACCGGGCAGGGCTTGAAGACCCAGTACTTC | CASSTGQGLKTQYF | . | TRBJ2-5 | TRBV5-1 | few
TGCGCCAGCAGCTTTTCGTCGGCAGGGTCCGACACCGGGGAGCTGTTTTTT | CASSFSSAGSDTGELFF | . | TRBJ2-2 | TRBV5-1 | .
TGTGCCAGCAGTTTATTCCCAGGCGAGACCCACAATGAGCAGTTCTTC | CASSLFPGETHNEQFF | . | TRBJ2-1 | TRBV28 | .
TGCGCCAGCAGCCAAGATACTAATCGGGAGACCCAGTACTTC | CASSQDTNRETQYF | . | TRBJ2-5 | TRBV4-1 | .
TGCAGCGTTGCGTGGGGACAGGGTGGGCAGCCCCAGCATTTT | CSVAWGQGGQPQHF | TRBD1 | TRBJ1-5 | TRBV29-1 | .
TGTGCCAGCAGTTATTGGGGGCTACCTGCCTACGAGCAGTACTTC | CASSYWGLPAYEQYF | . | TRBJ2-7 | TRBV6-6 | .
TGCGCCAGCAGCGCCGGGACAGGGAATTCAGATACGCAGTATTTT | CASSAGTGNSDTQYF | TRBD1 | TRBJ2-3 | TRBV10-1 | few
TGTGCCAGCAGCCTGGATATTTGGGGGGGGGCCTCATACGAGCAGTACTTC | CASSLDIWGGASYEQYF | . | TRBJ2-7 | TRBV11-2 | .
TGTGCCAGCAGCCACGCTAGCGGGTCCAGTAGGGAGACCCAGTACTTC | CASSHASGSSRETQYF | TRBD2 | TRBJ2-5 | TRBV4-2 | .
TGTGCCAGCAGCTTTTGGGGCCCAGGGGGGCTATCCTACAATGAGCAGTTCTTC | CASSFWGPGGLSYNEQFF | . | TRBJ2-1 | TRBV5-6 | few
TGTGCCAGCAGCGCCCGGACTAGCGGGAGTGCCCCCTACAATGAGCAGTTCTTC | CASSARTSGSAPYNEQFF | TRBD2 | TRBJ2-1 | TRBV9 | few
TGCGCCAGCAGCCTAACTAGCGGGGACTACAATGAGCAGTTCTTC | CASSLTSGDYNEQFF | TRBD2 | TRBJ2-1 | TRBV5-1 | .
TGTGCCAGCCTCTTGACAGTCGGTGAGCAGTTCTTC | CASLLTVGEQFF | . | TRBJ2-1 | TRBV6-1 | once
TGTGCCAGCAGTGAAATGGGACAGCTCTATGGCTACACCTTC | CASSEMGQLYGYTF | TRBD1 | TRBJ1-2 | TRBV6-1 | .
TGTGCCAGCAGACAACAGGGGGGGCCCTACAATGAGCAGTTCTTC | CASRQQGGPYNEQFF | . | TRBJ2-1 | TRBV7-2 | few
TGCGCCAGCAGCCAAGCTTCGGGAACGAACTATGGCTACACCTTC | CASSQASGTNYGYTF | . | TRBJ1-2 | TRBV4-3 | .
TGTGCCAGCAGTGGGACTGCCTATGGCTACACCTTC | CASSGTAYGYTF | . | TRBJ1-2 | TRBV28 | .
TGTGCCAGCAGCTTAGCGGGAGAAATCCAGTTCTTC | CASSLAGEIQFF | TRBD2 | TRBJ2-1 | TRBV2 | .
TGTGCCAGCAGGTCCGGGGTTTCCTACGAGCAGTACTTC | CASRSGVSYEQYF | . | TRBJ2-7 | TRBV7-8 | once
TGTGCCAGCAGTTATCCTCTCACAGTCCAAGAGACCCAGTACTTC | CASSYPLTVQETQYF | . | TRBJ2-5 | TRBV6-6 | few
TGTGCCAGCAGCCGGGAGGGGTATACGCAGTATTTT | CASSREGYTQYF | TRBD2 | TRBJ2-3 | TRBV14 | .
TGTGCCAGCGGGACGACAGGGCGGGAGACCCAGTACTTC | CASGTTGRETQYF | TRBD1 | TRBJ2-5 | TRBV28 | .
TGTGCCACCAGCAGAGAGTACGGACATTCGCCCTACGAGCAGTACTTC | CATSREYGHSPYEQYF | . | TRBJ2-7 | TRBV15 | .
TGTGCCAGCAGCTTGGGACAAAACTCTGGAAACACCATATATTTT | CASSLGQNSGNTIYF | . | TRBJ1-3 | TRBV7-3 | few
TGTGCCAGCAGCTTAGAGCCGGGACAGGGGGATTTAATAGATGAAAAACTGTTTTTT | CASSLEPGQGDLIDEKLFF | TRBD1 | TRBJ1-4 | TRBV7-9 | .
TGTGCCAGAGACTTCGGGGGGGACAATGAGCAGTTCTTC | CARDFGGDNEQFF | TRBD2 | TRBJ2-1 | TRBV19 | few
TGTGCCAGTAGTGGTGAGACTAGCGGGAGCACAGATACGCAGTATTTT | CASSGETSGSTDTQYF | TRBD2 | TRBJ2-3 | TRBV19 | few
TGTGCCAGCAGCGTATTTGCAGATACGCAGTATTTT | CASSVFADTQYF | . | TRBJ2-3 | TRBV7-2 | .
TGCAGTGCTAGTTCGCAGTACGAGCAGTACTTC | CSASSQYEQYF | . | TRBJ2-7 | TRBV20-1 | few
TGTGCCCGACAGCAACTCACGGACAATTCACCCCTCCACTTT | CARQQLTDNSPLHF | . | TRBJ1-6 | TRBV30 | .
TGTGCCAGCCTTCCCGAGGGTCTTACTGGAAACACCATATATTTT | CASLPEGLTGNTIYF | . | TRBJ1-3 | TRBV6-5 | .
TGTGCCAGCAGTTTCGGCGCAGGGGCGAACACTGAAGCTTTCTTT | CASSFGAGANTEAFF | . | TRBJ1-1 | TRBV27 | .
TGTGCCAGCCAGGGTATGGGCTATACTGAAGCTTTCTTT | CASQGMGYTEAFF | . | TRBJ1-1 | TRBV7-9 | .
TGTGCCAGCAGCTTACTAGGCAGACCCTCCTACGAGCAGTACTTC | CASSLLGRPSYEQYF | . | TRBJ2-7 | TRBV11-1 | few
TGTGCCAGCAGCTTAAAGACTAGCGGGAGGAGAGGGAGCGAGCAGTACTTC | CASSLKTSGRRGSEQYF | TRBD2 | TRBJ2-7 | TRBV5-6 | few
TGTGCCAGTAGTATACTGGCGGTTAGCAATCAGCCCCAGCATTTT | CASSILAVSNQPQHF | . | TRBJ1-5 | TRBV19 | .
TGCGCCAGCAGCACGAGTCCTTATAATTCACCCCTCCACTTT | CASSTSPYNSPLHF | . | TRBJ1-6 | TRBV4-1 | .
TGTGCCAGCAGCTTGGGACAGGGAAGGTCCGGGGAGCTGTTTTTT | CASSLGQGRSGELFF | TRBD1 | TRBJ2-2 | TRBV5-6 | .
TGTGCCAGCTCACTAGGGACAGGCCTCCTTCTCACTGAAGCTTTCTTT | CASSLGTGLLLTEAFF | TRBD1 | TRBJ1-1 | TRBV18 | .
TGCGCCAGCAGCCCGCCCCTTAACAGGGGAAGTGAAAAACTGTTTTTT | CASSPPLNRGSEKLFF | TRBD1 | TRBJ1-4 | TRBV5-1 | .